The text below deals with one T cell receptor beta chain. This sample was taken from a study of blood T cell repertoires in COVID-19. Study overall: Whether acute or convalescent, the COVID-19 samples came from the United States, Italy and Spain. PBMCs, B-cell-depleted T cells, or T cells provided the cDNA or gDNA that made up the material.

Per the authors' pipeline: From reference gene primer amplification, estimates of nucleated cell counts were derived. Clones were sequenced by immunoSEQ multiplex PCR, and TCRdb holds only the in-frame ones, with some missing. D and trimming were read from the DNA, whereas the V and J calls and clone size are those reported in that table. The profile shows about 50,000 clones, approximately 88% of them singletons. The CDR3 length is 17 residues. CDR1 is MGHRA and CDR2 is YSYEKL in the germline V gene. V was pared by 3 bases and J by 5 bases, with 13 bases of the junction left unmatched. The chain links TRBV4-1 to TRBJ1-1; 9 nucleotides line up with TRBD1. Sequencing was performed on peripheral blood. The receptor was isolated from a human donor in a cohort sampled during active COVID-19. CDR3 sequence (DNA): TGCGCCAGCAGCCAGGAGGGGGACAGGGTGGCAGGGACTGAAGCTTTCTTT. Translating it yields CASSQEGDRVAGTEAFF.